This T cell receptor beta chain is from a study of blood T cell repertoires in COVID-19. About the study: Acute and convalescent COVID-19 samples came from the United States, Italy and Spain. Nucleic acid was either cDNA or gDNA, and it came from T cells, B-cell-depleted T cells, or PBMCs.

Germline CDR1 and CDR2: SNHLY and FYNNEI. J lost 8 bases, V lost 5 bases, and 5 bases had no gene match. The CDR3 covers 13 residues. As handled by the study authors: Quantification of nucleated cells was approximated via reference gene primer amplification. The table came from immunoSEQ multiplex PCR; TCRdb's copy has only in-frame clones and leaves some out. Clone size and the V and J calls come from that table; the DNA yielded D and trimming. Of about 57,000 clones in the sample, less than 80% were seen once. This TCR was sampled from a man aged 60 to 75 with acute or convalescent COVID-19. The J gene is TRBJ1-4, the V gene TRBV2, with 7 bases lining up with TRBD1. Input material: peripheral blood. The CDR3 protein is CASSSFRGEKLFF. The CDR3 DNA is TGTGCCAGCAGTTCCTTCAGGGGGGAAAAACTGTTTTTT. The entire variable domain, with the rest obtained from reference TRBV2 and TRBJ1-4, is as follows: EPEVTQTPSHQVTQMGQEVILRCVPISNHLYFYWYRQILGQKVEFLVSFYNNEISEKSEIFDDQFSVERPDGSNFTLKIRSTKLEDSAMYFCASSSFRGEKLFFGSGTQLSVL.